The TCR beta chain described here comes from a study of T-cell memory formation after mild COVID-19. Notes on this clonotype: Its antigen is not identified.

MiXCR was run by TCRdb on the 5' RACE reads, yielding one entry per CDR3 protein. Here the sample spans roughly 130,000 distinct CDR3 sequences, roughly 6.2% being singletons. Study results and caveats: Contracting clones, day 15 to 85, had balanced CD4/CD8, and later expanders favored CD4+.

Source material: PBMCs or a T cell subset sorted from them (not recorded which). The TCR comes from an adult woman who had mild COVID-19 (a few samples of this study predate the infection). Cell type and time point are not known.

This CDR3 is CATSGQGYEQYF. The CDR3 nucleotides read TGTGCCACCAGTGGGCAGGGTTACGAGCAGTACTTC. The V and J genes are TRBV24-1 and TRBJ2-7; tentatively, D is TRBD1 (5 bases). Germline V CDR1 and CDR2: KGHDR, SFDVKD. The germline V and J ends were trimmed by 5 bases and 4 bases, with 8 bases remaining between them. The CDR3 extends over 12 amino acids.